The TCR beta chain described here comes from a study of early T cells in non-severe SARS-CoV-2 infection. Per germline, CDR1 MNHEY and CDR2 SVGEGT. Germline trimming cut 4 bases from V and 7 bases from J; bases unmatched to any gene: 6. CDR3 size: 14 residues. In its sample, this clonotype was seen a few times. In TCRdb, the 5' RACE reads were re-called with MiXCR into one record per CDR3 protein. The table includes approximately 38,000 distinct CDR3 sequences, around 4.1% detected once. The receptor comes from an adult who was a healthcare worker with PCR-confirmed SARS-CoV-2 infection or an uninfected control (not recorded which). The chain carries TRBV6-2 or TRBV6-3 and TRBJ2-1, with 8 nucleotides matching TRBD2. The sequenced sample consisted of whole blood. In DNA, the CDR3 is TGTGCCAGCAGTTCTGGACTAGCCACAAATGAGCAGTTCTTC. This gives the protein CASSSGLATNEQFF.